This T cell receptor (beta chain) was observed in a study of control samples from healthy donors and cancer patients. Clones were read by immunoSEQ multiplex PCR, and TCRdb kept only the in-frame ones, dropping some. Of about 130,000 clones listed, approximately 90% are singletons. Looked up from germline, CDR1 is MDHEN and CDR2 is SYDVKM. Trimming at V came to 3 bases and at J to 8 bases, leaving 6 bases not matched to a gene. The CDR3 has 14 amino acids. The chain recombines TRBV28 with TRBJ1-4; 7 bases are a match to TRBD1. The sequenced sample was blood. The origin of this receptor is a man aged 45-60 years in good health. The chain's CDR3 is CASSFPGGREKLFF. The CDR3 DNA sequence: TGTGCCAGCAGTTTTCCAGGGGGTAGAGAAAAACTGTTTTTT.